This TCR beta chain was sequenced in a study of shared clonotypes between healthy human individuals. Findings and caveats of the study: With a handful of donors compared, 4% to 5% of naive CD4 clonotypes were shared.

This CDR3 spans 13 amino acids. CDR1 and CDR2 (germline): SGDLS, YYNGEE. With V trimmed by 2 bases and J by 7 bases, 1 base remained unmatched. For sorted subsets, about 190 ng DNA per replicate equaled tens of thousands of T cell genomes. The protocol was immunoSEQ multiplex PCR, while the TCRdb copy is restricted to in-frame clones and leaves out a portion. The sample records 2 million to 2.5 million clones, under 95% being singletons. CD45RO negativity and positive selection for CCR7 defined naive CD8 cells, a population that excluded terminally differentiated effector memory CD45RA+ cells. This clone was seen only a few times. Antigen: not known.

The receptor comes from a man aged 18-30 years in good health. Some clones in this sample may be carry-over from other donors' samples. The chain combines TRBV9 with TRBJ1-5, with TRBD1 matching over 9 bases. The sequenced sample was naive CD8+ T cells from PBMCs. The CDR3, as DNA: TGTGCCAGCAGCGTGGACAGGGGCCAGCCCCAGCATTTT. Translating it yields CASSVDRGQPQHF. Full variable domain (rest looked up from reference TRBV9 and TRBJ1-5): DSGVTQTPKHLITATGQRVTLRCSPRSGDLSVYWYQQSLDQGLQFLIQYYNGEERAKGNILERFSAQQFPDLHSELNLSSLELGDSALYFCASSVDRGQPQHFGDGTRLSIL.